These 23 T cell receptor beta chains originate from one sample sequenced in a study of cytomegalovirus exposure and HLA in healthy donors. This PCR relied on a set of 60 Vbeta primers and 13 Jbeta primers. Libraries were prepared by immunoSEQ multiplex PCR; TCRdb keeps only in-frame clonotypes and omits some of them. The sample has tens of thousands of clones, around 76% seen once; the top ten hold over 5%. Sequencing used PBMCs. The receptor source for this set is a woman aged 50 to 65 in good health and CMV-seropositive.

The CDR3 sequence is CASSRGGDQPQHF. The CDR3 DNA reads as TGTGCCAGCAGTAGAGGGGGCGATCAGCCCCAGCATTTT. The chain has TRBV27 and TRBJ1-5; 7 bases fit TRBD1. J lost 5 bases, V lost 5 bases, and 3 bases had no gene match. Germline V gene lookup returns CDR1 MNHEY and CDR2 SMNVEV (reference sequence). CDR3 size: 13 residues.

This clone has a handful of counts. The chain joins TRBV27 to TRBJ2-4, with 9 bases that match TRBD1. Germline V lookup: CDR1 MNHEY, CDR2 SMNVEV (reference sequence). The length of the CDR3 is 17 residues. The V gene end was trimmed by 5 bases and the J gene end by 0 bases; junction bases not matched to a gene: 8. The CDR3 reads CASSPPGTGLAKNIQYF. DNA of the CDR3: TGTGCCAGCAGTCCGCCCGGGACAGGGTTAGCCAAAAACATTCAGTACTTC.

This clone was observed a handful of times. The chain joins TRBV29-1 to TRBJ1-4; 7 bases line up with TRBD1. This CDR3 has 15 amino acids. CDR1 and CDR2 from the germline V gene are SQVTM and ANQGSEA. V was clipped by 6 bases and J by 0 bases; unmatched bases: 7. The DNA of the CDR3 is TGCAGCGTAACCGGGACAGCCACAACTAATGAAAAACTGTTTTTT. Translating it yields CSVTGTATTNEKLFF.

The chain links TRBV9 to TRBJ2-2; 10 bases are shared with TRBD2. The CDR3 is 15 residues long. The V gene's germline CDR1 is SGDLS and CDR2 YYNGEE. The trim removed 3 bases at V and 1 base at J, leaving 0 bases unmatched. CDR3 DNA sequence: TGTGCCAGCAGCGGGACTAGCGGGAACACCGGGGAGCTGTTTTTT. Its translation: CASSGTSGNTGELFF.

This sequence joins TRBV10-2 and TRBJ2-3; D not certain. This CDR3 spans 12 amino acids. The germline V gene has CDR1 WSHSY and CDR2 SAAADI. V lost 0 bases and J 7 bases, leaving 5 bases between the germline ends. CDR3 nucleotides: TGCGCCAGCAGTGAGTCGGGCTATACGCAGTATTTT. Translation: CASSESGYTQYF.

The CDR3 nucleotides read TGTGCCAGTAGTCCTGAGACAGGCCGACTAGCCAAAAACATTCAGTACTTC. Its protein product is CASSPETGRLAKNIQYF. The chain uses TRBV19 and TRBJ2-4; D perhaps matches TRBD1 (6 bases). The ends were cut back, 5 bases at V and 0 bases at J, with 17 bases in the middle. Per the germline V gene, CDR1 is LNHDA and CDR2 is SQIVND (reference sequence). The CDR3 contains 17 residues.

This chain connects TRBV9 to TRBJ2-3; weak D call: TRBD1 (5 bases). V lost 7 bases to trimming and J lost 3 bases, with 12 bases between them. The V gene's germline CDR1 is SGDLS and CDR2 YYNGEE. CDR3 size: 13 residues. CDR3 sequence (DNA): TGTGCCAGCCAGTCAGGGTTGACAGATACGCAGTATTTT. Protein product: CASQSGLTDTQYF.

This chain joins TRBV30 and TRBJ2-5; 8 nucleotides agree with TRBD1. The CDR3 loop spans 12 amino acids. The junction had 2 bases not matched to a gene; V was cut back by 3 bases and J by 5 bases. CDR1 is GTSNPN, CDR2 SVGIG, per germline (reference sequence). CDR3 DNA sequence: TGTGCCTGGAGAACAGGGGGGGAGACCCAGTACTTC. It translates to CAWRTGGETQYF.

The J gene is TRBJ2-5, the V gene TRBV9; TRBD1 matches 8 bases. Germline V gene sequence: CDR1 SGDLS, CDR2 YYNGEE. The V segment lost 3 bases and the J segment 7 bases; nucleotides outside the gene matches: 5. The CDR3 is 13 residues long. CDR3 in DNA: TGTGCCAGCAGCGACCGACAGGGGCGGACCCAGTACTTC. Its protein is CASSDRQGRTQYF.

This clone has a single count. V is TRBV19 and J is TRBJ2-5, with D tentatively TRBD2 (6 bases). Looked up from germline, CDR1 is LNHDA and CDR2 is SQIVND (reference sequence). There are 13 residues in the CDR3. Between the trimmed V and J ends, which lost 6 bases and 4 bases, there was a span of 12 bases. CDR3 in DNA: TGTGCCAGTAGCCCAGGGACTGGAGAGACCCAGTACTTC. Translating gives CASSPGTGETQYF.

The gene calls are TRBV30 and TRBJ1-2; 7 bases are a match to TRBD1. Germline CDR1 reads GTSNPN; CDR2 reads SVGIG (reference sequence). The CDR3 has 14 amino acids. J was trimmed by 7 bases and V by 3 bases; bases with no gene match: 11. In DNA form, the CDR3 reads TGTGCCTGGAGGGTCCGGGACAGATCTCGTGGCTACACCTTC. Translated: CAWRVRDRSRGYTF.

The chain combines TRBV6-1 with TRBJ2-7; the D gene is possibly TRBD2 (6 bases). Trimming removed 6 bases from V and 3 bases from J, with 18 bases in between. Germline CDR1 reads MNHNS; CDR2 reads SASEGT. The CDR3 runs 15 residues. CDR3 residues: CASRAGSGYSYEQYF. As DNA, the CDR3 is TGTGCCAGCAGGGCCGGGAGTGGGTACAGCTACGAGCAGTACTTC.

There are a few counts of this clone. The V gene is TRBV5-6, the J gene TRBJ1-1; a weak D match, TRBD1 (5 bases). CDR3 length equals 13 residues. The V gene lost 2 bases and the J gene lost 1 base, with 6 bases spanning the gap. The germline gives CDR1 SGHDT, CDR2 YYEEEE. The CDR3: CASSFGGNTEAFF. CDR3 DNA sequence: TGTGCCAGCAGCTTCGGGGGGAACACTGAAGCTTTCTTT.

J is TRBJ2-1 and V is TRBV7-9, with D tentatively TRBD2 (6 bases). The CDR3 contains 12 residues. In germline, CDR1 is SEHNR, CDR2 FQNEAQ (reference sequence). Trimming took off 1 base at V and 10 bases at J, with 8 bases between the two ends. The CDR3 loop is CASSLGGGEQFF. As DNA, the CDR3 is TGTGCCAGCAGCTTAGGGGGAGGAGAGCAGTTCTTC.

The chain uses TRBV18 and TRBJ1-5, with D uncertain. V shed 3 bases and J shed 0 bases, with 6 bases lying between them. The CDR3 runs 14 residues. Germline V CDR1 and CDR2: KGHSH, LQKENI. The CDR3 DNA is TGTGCCAGCTCACCTACAGATAGCAATCAGCCCCAGCATTTT. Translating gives CASSPTDSNQPQHF.

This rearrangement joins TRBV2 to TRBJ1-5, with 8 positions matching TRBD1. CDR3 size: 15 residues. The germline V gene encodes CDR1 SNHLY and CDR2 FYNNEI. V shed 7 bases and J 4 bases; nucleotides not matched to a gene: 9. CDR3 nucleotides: TGTGCCAGCAAAGACGGGACAGGCCTAAATCAGCCCCAGCATTTT. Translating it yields CASKDGTGLNQPQHF.

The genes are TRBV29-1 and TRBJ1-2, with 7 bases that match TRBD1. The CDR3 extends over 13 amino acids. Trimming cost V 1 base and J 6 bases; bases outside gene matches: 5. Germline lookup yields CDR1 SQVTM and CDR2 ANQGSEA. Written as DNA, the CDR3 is TGCAGCGTTGAAGCCGCGACAGGGAATGGCTACACCTTC. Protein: CSVEAATGNGYTF. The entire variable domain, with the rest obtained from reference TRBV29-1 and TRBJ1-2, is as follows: SAVISQKPSRDICQRGTSLTIQCQVDSQVTMMFWYRQQPGQSLTLIATANQGSEATYESGFVIDKFPISRPNLTFSTLTVSNMSPEDSSIYLCSVEAATGNGYTFGSGTRLTVV.

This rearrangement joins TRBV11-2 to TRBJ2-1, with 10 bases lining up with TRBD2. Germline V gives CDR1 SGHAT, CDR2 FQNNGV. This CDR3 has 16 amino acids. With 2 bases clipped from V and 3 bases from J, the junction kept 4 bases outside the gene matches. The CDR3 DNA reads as TGTGCCAGCAGCTTACTCTCTAGCGGGAGCTACAATGAGCAGTTCTTC. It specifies CASSLLSSGSYNEQFF. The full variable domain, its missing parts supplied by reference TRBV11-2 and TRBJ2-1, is EAGVAQSPRYKIIEKRQSVAFWCNPISGHATLYWYQQILGQGPKLLIQFQNNGVVDDSQLPKDRFSAERLKGVDSTLKIQPAKLEDSAVYLCASSLLSSGSYNEQFFGPGTRLTVL.

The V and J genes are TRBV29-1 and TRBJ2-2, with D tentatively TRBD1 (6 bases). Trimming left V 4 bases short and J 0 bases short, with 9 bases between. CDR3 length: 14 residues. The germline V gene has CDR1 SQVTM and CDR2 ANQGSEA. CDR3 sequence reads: CSVGQVSNTGELFF. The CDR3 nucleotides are TGCAGCGTTGGACAGGTCTCGAACACCGGGGAGCTGTTTTTT.

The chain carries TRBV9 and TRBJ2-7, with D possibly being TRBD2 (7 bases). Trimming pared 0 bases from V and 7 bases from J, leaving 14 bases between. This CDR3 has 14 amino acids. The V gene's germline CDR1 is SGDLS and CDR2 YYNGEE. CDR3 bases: TGTGCCAGCAGCGTAGTCGCGGGGGCGGGTGAGCAGTACTTC. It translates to CASSVVAGAGEQYF.

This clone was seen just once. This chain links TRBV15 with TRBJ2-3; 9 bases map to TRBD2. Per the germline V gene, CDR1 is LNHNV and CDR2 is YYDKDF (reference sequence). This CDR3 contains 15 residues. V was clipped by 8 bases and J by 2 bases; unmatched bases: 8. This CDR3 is CATGSPSGDTDTQYF. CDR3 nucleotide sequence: TGTGCCACCGGATCGCCTAGCGGGGACACAGATACGCAGTATTTT.

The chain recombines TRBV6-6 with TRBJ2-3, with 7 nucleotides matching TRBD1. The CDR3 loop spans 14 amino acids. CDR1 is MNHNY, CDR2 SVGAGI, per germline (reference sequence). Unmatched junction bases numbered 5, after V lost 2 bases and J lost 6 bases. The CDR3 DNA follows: TGTGCCAGCAGTTACGACAGGGCTGGGGATACGCAGTATTTT. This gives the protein CASSYDRAGDTQYF.

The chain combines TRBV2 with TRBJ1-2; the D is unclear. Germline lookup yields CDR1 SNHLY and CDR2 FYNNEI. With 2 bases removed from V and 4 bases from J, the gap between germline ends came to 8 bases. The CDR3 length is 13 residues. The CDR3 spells CASSERRLYGYTF. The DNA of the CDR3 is TGTGCCAGCAGTGAAAGGCGGCTCTATGGCTACACCTTC. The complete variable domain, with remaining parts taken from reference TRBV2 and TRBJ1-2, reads EPEVTQTPSHQVTQMGQEVILRCVPISNHLYFYWYRQILGQKVEFLVSFYNNEISEKSEIFDDQFSVERPDGSNFTLKIRSTKLEDSAMYFCASSERRLYGYTFGSGTRLTVV.